The 22 T cell receptor beta chains in this list originate from one sample, sequenced in a study of blood T cell repertoires in COVID-19 (dated by TCRdb to about 2020). The library was built by means of the immunoSEQ multiplex PCR assay. Here the immuneACCESS table is served through TCRdb, limited to in-frame sequences with V and J called. Missing clones are a known gap in these copies; in checked studies unresolved V genes cover under half, and the rest lacks a known reason. For this sample the table gives around 310,000 clones, of which 70% to 90% were detected only once. Of the sample, around 13% is held by the ten largest clones. The sequencing input was peripheral blood. Receptors originate from a woman in her fifties or sixties with acute or convalescent COVID-19.

This chain joins TRBV4-3 and TRBJ1-1, with D maybe TRBD1 (6 bases). Per the germline V gene, CDR1 is LGHNA and CDR2 is YSLEER. The CDR3 is 13 amino acids. V lost 3 bases, J lost 7 bases, and 12 bases lay in between. The CDR3 protein is CASSHSTGYEAFF. The CDR3, as DNA: TGCGCCAGCAGCCATTCGACAGGATATGAAGCTTTCTTT.

This chain uses TRBV7-2 with TRBJ2-1; 8 bases are a match to TRBD1. The CDR3 contains 16 residues. CDR1 and CDR2 (germline): SGHTA, FQGNSA. V dropped 5 bases and J dropped 0; count of bases not matched to a gene: 6. CDR3 residues: CASSPGTGSSYNEQFF. CDR3 in DNA: TGTGCCAGCAGCCCGGGGACAGGAAGCTCCTACAATGAGCAGTTCTTC.

This chain links TRBV6-5 with TRBJ2-3; 8 nucleotides line up with TRBD1. This CDR3 is 13 amino acids long. The trim removed 8 bases at V and 3 bases at J, leaving 4 bases unmatched. Germline assignment: CDR1 MNHEY and CDR2 SVGAGI. DNA for the CDR3: TGTGCCAGCCCGGACAGGGTGACAGATACGCAGTATTTT. This codes for CASPDRVTDTQYF.

The rearrangement joins TRBV7-9 to TRBJ2-2, with D possibly matching TRBD2 (5 bases). CDR1 is SEHNR and CDR2 is FQNEAQ in the germline V gene (reference sequence). V was clipped by 0 bases and J by 6 bases, with 14 bases between them. This CDR3 has 16 amino acids. CDR3 sequence reads: CASSLAAGGSPGELFF. For the CDR3, the DNA is TGTGCCAGCAGCTTAGCGGCAGGAGGTAGCCCCGGGGAGCTGTTTTTT.

V usage is TRBV10-3 and J usage is TRBJ2-1; 8 bases align to TRBD1. From germline, CDR1 is ENHRY and CDR2 SYGVKD. V trimming: 3 bases; J trimming: 4 bases; junction bases outside the gene matches: 8. This CDR3 has 16 residues. CDR3 sequence (DNA): TGTGCCATCAGTGACTCTACAGGGGGACAATACAATGAGCAGTTCTTC. Translation gives CAISDSTGGQYNEQFF.

V gene TRBV28 combines with J gene TRBJ2-5; 9 bases fit TRBD2. Germline V CDR1 and CDR2: MDHEN, SYDVKM. The CDR3 is 17 amino acids. Unmatched junction bases numbered 11, after V lost 5 bases and J lost 1 base. CDR3 amino acids: CASSRGGTSLSQETQYF. The CDR3 DNA reads TGTGCCAGCAGTCGTGGAGGGACTAGCCTATCCCAAGAGACCCAGTACTTC.

This sequence joins TRBV4-2 and TRBJ2-1, with TRBD2 matching over 8 bases. The ends lost 0 bases at V and 0 bases at J; junction bases unmatched: 7. Germline V gene sequence: CDR1 LGHNA, CDR2 YNFKEQ. CDR3 length: 18 amino acids. As DNA, the CDR3 is TGTGCCAGCAGCCAAGATTGGGGTGGACTAGCCTCCTACAATGAGCAGTTCTTC. It is translated as CASSQDWGGLASYNEQFF.

This clone was found once. The chain has TRBV5-6 and TRBJ2-1; 8 bases are shared with TRBD1. The trim removed 2 bases at V and 7 bases at J, leaving 14 bases unmatched. Germline V gene lookup returns CDR1 SGHDT and CDR2 YYEEEE. The CDR3 consists of 17 residues. In DNA form, the CDR3 reads TGTGCCAGCAGCTTAGATACCCGGGACAGGCAGTGGAATGAGCAGTTCTTC. It is translated as CASSLDTRDRQWNEQFF. The full variable domain, rest sourced from reference TRBV5-6 and TRBJ2-1, is DAGVTQSPTHLIKTRGQQVTLRCSPKSGHDTVSWYQQALGQGPQFIFQYYEEEERQRGNFPDRFSGHQFPNYSSELNVNALLLGDSALYLCASSLDTRDRQWNEQFFGPGTRLTVL.

V usage is TRBV7-3 and J usage is TRBJ1-6; no firm D call. V was trimmed by 1 base and J by 0 bases, leaving 7 bases between them. CDR1 SGHTA and CDR2 FQGTGA come from the germline V gene. The CDR3 has 16 amino acids. CDR3 residues: CASSLKGSSYNSPLHF. CDR3 in DNA: TGTGCCAGCAGCTTAAAAGGGAGCTCCTATAATTCACCCCTCCACTTT. Full variable domain (outside the CDR3, taken from reference TRBV7-3 and TRBJ1-6): GAGVSQTPSNKVTEKGKYVELRCDPISGHTALYWYRQSLGQGPEFLIYFQGTGAADDSGLPNDRFFAVRPEGSVSTLKIQRTERGDSAVYLCASSLKGSSYNSPLHFGNGTRLTVT.

The chain combines TRBV5-1 with TRBJ1-6; 9 nucleotides match TRBD1. V gave up 5 bases and J gave up 8 bases; unmatched junction bases: 8. The CDR3 length is 15 residues. Germline V gene lookup returns CDR1 SGHRS and CDR2 YFSETQ. The CDR3 DNA sequence: TGCGCCAGCAGAGGGGACAGGGCAAATGATTCACCCCTCCACTTT. Protein: CASRGDRANDSPLHF.

CDR3: CASTEGQSVHF. The CDR3 region has the DNA TGTGCCAGTACCGAGGGACAGTCGGTACACTTT. V usage is TRBV19 and J usage is TRBJ1-6, with 7 bases fitting TRBD1. The germline CDR1 and CDR2 sequences are LNHDA and SQIVND (reference sequence). The CDR3 is made up of 11 amino acids. J was trimmed by 19 bases and V by 7 bases; bases with no gene match: 10. Complete variable domain (other parts from reference TRBV19 and TRBJ1-6): DGGITQSPKYLFRKEGQNVTLSCEQNLNHDAMYWYRQDPGQGLRLIYYSQIVNDFQKGDIAEGYSVSREKKESFPLTVTSAQKNPTAFYLCASTEGQSVHFGNGTRLTVT.

This chain links TRBV27 with TRBJ2-7; 8 bases match TRBD1. Germline V gene data show CDR1 as MNHEY and CDR2 as SMNVEV (reference sequence). With V trimmed by 5 bases and J by 2 bases, 5 bases remained unmatched. This CDR3 is built from 14 residues. CDR3 loop: CASSPPGQAYEQYF. The CDR3 DNA follows: TGTGCCAGCAGTCCCCCGGGACAGGCCTACGAGCAGTACTTC.

The table lists this clone with a count of one. This chain uses TRBV5-1 with TRBJ2-3, with a possible D match to TRBD1 (5 bases). Trimming took off 4 bases at V and 4 bases at J, with 16 bases between the two ends. This CDR3 is 15 amino acids long. The germline CDR1 and CDR2 sequences are SGHRS and YFSETQ. The CDR3 sequence is CASSGALTSADTQYF. The CDR3, as DNA: TGCGCCAGCAGCGGGGCCCTCACCTCCGCAGATACGCAGTATTTT.

This clone was counted a single time. The V call is TRBV6-1, the J call TRBJ1-6; 8 bases align to TRBD1. Germline V gene data show CDR1 as MNHNS and CDR2 as SASEGT. CDR3 size: 16 residues. V was clipped by 0 bases and J by 5 bases; unmatched bases: 3. The CDR3: CASSEAPGQDNSPLHF. The CDR3 nucleotides read TGTGCCAGCAGTGAAGCCCCGGGACAGGATAATTCACCCCTCCACTTT.

This chain uses TRBV6-1 with TRBJ2-4; D uncertain. Germline assignment: CDR1 MNHNS and CDR2 SASEGT. The V gene lost 2 bases and the J gene lost 6 bases, with 8 bases spanning the gap. This CDR3 region has 13 residues. CDR3 loop: CASSERAPNIQYF. DNA for the CDR3: TGTGCCAGCAGTGAACGCGCCCCAAACATTCAGTACTTC.

J is TRBJ1-6 and V is TRBV28; D unresolved. Trimming stripped 2 bases from V and 5 bases from J, with 7 bases between. Germline V CDR1 and CDR2: MDHEN, SYDVKM. The CDR3 length is 14 residues. CDR3 coding DNA: TGTGCCAGCAGTTTAGGCCAGAATAATTCACCCCTCCACTTT. This gives the protein CASSLGQNNSPLHF.

In this sample, this clone turned up once. The chain has TRBV7-9 and TRBJ1-3; D gene ambiguous. From germline, CDR1 is SEHNR and CDR2 FQNEAQ (reference sequence). Deletions cut 5 bases from V and 0 bases from J, with 17 bases between. This CDR3 spans 17 amino acids. CDR3 protein: CASSPSSGGSSGNTIYF. Here the CDR3 DNA reads TGTGCCAGCAGCCCCAGCAGCGGAGGGAGCTCTGGAAACACCATATATTTT.

This clone was recorded a few times. The chain has TRBV3-1 (or the pseudogene TRBV3-2) and TRBJ2-1; the match to TRBD2 covers 14 bases. Trimming at V came to 3 bases and at J to 9 bases, leaving 4 bases not matched to a gene. Germline CDR1 and CDR2: LGHDT and YNNKEL (reference sequence). This CDR3 is 15 amino acids long. This CDR3 is CASSQGLAGAGEQFF. The CDR3 nucleotides are TGTGCCAGCAGCCAGGGACTAGCGGGGGCTGGTGAGCAGTTCTTC.

The V gene is TRBV7-6, the J gene TRBJ2-7, with TRBD2 matching over 12 bases. CDR1 is SGHVS and CDR2 is FNYEAQ in the germline V gene. This CDR3 comprises 15 residues. With V trimmed by 5 bases and J by 5 bases, 7 bases remained unmatched. Here the CDR3 DNA reads TGTGCCAGCAGCGTGCTAGCGGGAGGGCGCGACGAGCAGTACTTC. As protein: CASSVLAGGRDEQYF. Together with reference TRBV7-6 and TRBJ2-7, the CDR3 gives the full variable domain: GAGVSQSPRYKVTKRGQDVALRCDPISGHVSLYWYRQALGQGPEFLTYFNYEAQQDKSGLPNDRFSAERPEGSISTLTIQRTEQRDSAMYRCASSVLAGGRDEQYFGPGTRLTVT.

The chain couples TRBV29-1 to TRBJ1-4; no definite D call. The CDR3 has 10 amino acids. The V gene's germline CDR1 is SQVTM and CDR2 ANQGSEA. Trimming stripped 4 bases from V and 6 bases from J, with 3 bases between. The CDR3: CSVGDEKLFF. The CDR3 nucleotides read TGCAGCGTTGGAGATGAAAAACTGTTTTTT.

The count of this clone is one. V gene TRBV28 combines with J gene TRBJ2-7, with 8 bases aligning to TRBD2. CDR1 and CDR2 (germline): MDHEN, SYDVKM. The CDR3 is made up of 15 amino acids. V was clipped by 2 bases and J by 5 bases; unmatched bases: 8. The CDR3 protein is CASSLGGLAWNEQYF. CDR3 coding DNA: TGTGCCAGCAGTTTAGGAGGACTAGCCTGGAACGAGCAGTACTTC.

The chain has TRBV4-1 and TRBJ1-1; a weak D match, TRBD1 (5 bases). CDR3 length: 16 residues. Trimming took 1 base from V and 0 from J, leaving 12 bases between them. Germline lookup yields CDR1 MGHRA and CDR2 YSYEKL. The CDR3 reads CASSQVQTALNTEAFF. DNA of the CDR3: TGCGCCAGCAGCCAAGTCCAGACAGCCCTGAACACTGAAGCTTTCTTT.